The clone carrying this TCR beta chain was recorded a few times. These data originate in a study of T cells in Graves' hyperthyroidism and ophthalmopathy. CDR1 and CDR2 (germline): LNHDA, SQIVND (reference sequence). Trimming pared 5 bases from V and 4 bases from J, leaving 14 bases between. There are 14 residues in the CDR3. TCR beta CDR3 regions were amplified from RNA. With the HTBI primer set, the TCR CDR3 went through a first round of RT-PCR. TCRdb redid the calling of the multiplex PCR reads with MiXCR, one entry per CDR3 protein. The data hold approximately 590,000 distinct CDR3 sequences, with approximately 14% observed a single time.

This chain links TRBV19 with TRBJ1-2; D gene unclear. The receptor's source is a woman aged 25 to 39 with Graves' hyperthyroidism. Source material: blood. CDR3 protein: CASSRVRSIYGYTF. CDR3 DNA: TGTGCCAGTAGTCGAGTGAGGTCGATCTATGGCTACACCTTC.